This T cell receptor (beta chain) was identified during a study of blood T cell repertoires in COVID-19. The wider study: The United States, Italy and Spain provided the acute and convalescent COVID-19 samples. From T cells, B-cell-depleted T cells, or PBMCs came the material, which was cDNA or gDNA.

Authors' processing steps: Estimation of nucleated cell counts was performed using reference gene primer amplification. Generated by immunoSEQ multiplex PCR, the TCRdb table keeps only in-frame clones and is missing some. V and J calls and clone size follow that table, whereas D and trimming were derived from the DNA. The data show just over 90,000 clones, with 75% to 90% seen just once and around 1.5% held by the top ten. Germline CDR1 reads MGHRA; CDR2 reads YSYEKL. The CDR3 sequence is 16 residues long. V lost 1 base to trimming and J lost 2 bases; unmatched junction nucleotides: 6. The sequence was obtained from a human donor with active COVID-19. The donor label of this sample is uncertain. This chain joins TRBV4-1 and TRBJ2-7; TRBD1 matches at 9 bases. The source material was peripheral blood. Here the CDR3 reads CASSQVLGQGPYEQYF. CDR3 DNA sequence: TGCGCCAGCAGCCAAGTATTGGGACAGGGCCCCTACGAGCAGTACTTC.